This TCR beta chain appears in the sequencing data of a study of response to subunit inactivated influenza vaccine (dated by TCRdb to the late 2010s). Notes on the research overall: To follow how T cells responded to a trivalent subunit inactivated influenza vaccine, the researchers relied on deep quantitative profiling of the T cell receptor repertoire. Overall results and qualifications from the work: It was suggested by the authors that each seasonal influenza vaccination may recruit only a limited number of new T cells.

Library preparation was by RT-PCR. These reads were obtained on an Illumina HiSeq 2500. In TCRdb, the public reads were trimmed at Q25 with fastp and aligned with MiXCR, with productive beta chains retained. Rows are combined by CDR3 protein, so each entry shows the most common genes and DNA. The sample records about 780,000 distinct CDR3 sequences, about 18% of which are singletons. The ten largest clones represent 11% of the sample. In the case of this clonotype: Its antigen remains unidentified. Base qualities are not at hand, and no much larger clone is one base apart.

Germline trimming amounts to 4 bases on V and 2 bases on J, with 8 as the count of junction bases outside the gene matches. The germline V gene yields SGHTA for CDR1 and FQGNSA for CDR2. The CDR3 starts with the cysteine, ends with the phenylalanine, and has 16 residues. Of all the DNA, just the CDR3 is kept, 48 bases in frame from base 1. The sequencing used PBMCs from blood, collected 5 to 6 days after vaccination. This clonotype was sampled from a man in his fifties or sixties who received an inactivated influenza vaccine. Donor details come from another sample of the same person, matched by shared clones. The V gene is TRBV7-2 and the J gene is TRBJ2-7; the junction holds 10 bases that match TRBD2. CDR3 loop: CASSSHASGGPYEQYF. The DNA reads TGTGCCAGCAGCTCTCACGCTAGCGGGGGACCCTACGAGCAGTACTTC.